This T cell receptor beta chain was retrieved from a study of cytomegalovirus exposure and HLA in healthy donors. A multiplex PCR was run with 60 Vbeta primers and 13 Jbeta primers. Some clones are missing from TCRdb's copy, which holds only in-frame ones; the method was immunoSEQ multiplex PCR. The data hold 110,000 to 150,000 clones, with approximately 80% observed a single time. CDR3 size: 14 residues. Trimming took 2 bases from V and 3 from J, leaving 10 bases between them. Germline V gene lookup returns CDR1 SNHLY and CDR2 FYNNEI. Sequenced sample: PBMCs. This clonotype was obtained from a male donor in good health and CMV-seronegative. The V call is TRBV2, the J call TRBJ1-2, with a weak D call TRBD1 (5 bases). In DNA, the CDR3 is TGTGCCAGCAGTGAAAGTCAGGGTGACTATGGCTACACCTTC. Its protein product is CASSESQGDYGYTF.